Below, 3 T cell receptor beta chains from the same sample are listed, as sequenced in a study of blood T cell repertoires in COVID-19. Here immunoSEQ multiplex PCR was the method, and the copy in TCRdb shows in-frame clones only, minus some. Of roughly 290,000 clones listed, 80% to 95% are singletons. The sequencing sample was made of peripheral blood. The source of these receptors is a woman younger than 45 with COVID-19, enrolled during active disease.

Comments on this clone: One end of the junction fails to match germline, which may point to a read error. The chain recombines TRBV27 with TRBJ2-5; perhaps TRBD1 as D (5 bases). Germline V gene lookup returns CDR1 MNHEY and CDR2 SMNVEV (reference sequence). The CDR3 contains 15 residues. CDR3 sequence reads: CANSFSKAGSETQYF. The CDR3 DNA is TGTGCCAACAGTTTTTCTAAAGCAGGGTCGGAGACCCAGTACTTC.

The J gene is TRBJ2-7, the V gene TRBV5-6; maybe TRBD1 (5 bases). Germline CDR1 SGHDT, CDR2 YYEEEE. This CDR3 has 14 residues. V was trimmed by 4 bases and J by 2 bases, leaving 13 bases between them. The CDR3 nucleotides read TGTGCCAGCAGCCGTCGACAGTTCACCTACGAGCAGTACTTC. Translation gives CASSRRQFTYEQYF.

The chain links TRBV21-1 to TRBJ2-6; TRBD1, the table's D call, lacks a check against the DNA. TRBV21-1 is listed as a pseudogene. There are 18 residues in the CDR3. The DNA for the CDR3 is TGTGCCAGCAGCAAAACGAACCGACAGGGCTCTGGGGCCAACGTCCTGACTTTC. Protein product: CASSKTNRQGSGANVLTF.